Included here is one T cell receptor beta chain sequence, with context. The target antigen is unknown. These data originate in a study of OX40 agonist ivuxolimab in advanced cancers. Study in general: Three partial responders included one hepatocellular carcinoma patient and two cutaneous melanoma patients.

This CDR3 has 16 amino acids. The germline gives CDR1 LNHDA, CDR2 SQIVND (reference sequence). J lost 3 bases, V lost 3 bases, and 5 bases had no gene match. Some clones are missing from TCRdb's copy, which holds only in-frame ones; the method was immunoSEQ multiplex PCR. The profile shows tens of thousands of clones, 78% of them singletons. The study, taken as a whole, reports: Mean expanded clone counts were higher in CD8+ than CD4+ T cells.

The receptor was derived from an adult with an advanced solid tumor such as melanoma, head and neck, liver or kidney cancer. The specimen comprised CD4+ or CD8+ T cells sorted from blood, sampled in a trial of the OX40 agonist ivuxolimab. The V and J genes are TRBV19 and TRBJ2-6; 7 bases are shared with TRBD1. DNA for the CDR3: TGTGCCAGTAGTATCGACAGGGTAGTTGGGGCCAACGTCCTGACTTTC. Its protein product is CASSIDRVVGANVLTF.